This T cell receptor beta chain was obtained from a study of cytomegalovirus exposure and HLA in healthy donors. Regarding this clone: What it binds is unknown.

Here immunoSEQ multiplex PCR was the method, and the copy in TCRdb shows in-frame clones only, minus some. This table holds 130,000 to 150,000 clones, 89% found once. While the first cohort had some 700 subjects, the donors belonged to the separate validation cohort of about 120 subjects. Study-wide findings and caveats: According to the study, around 160 TCR beta chains were cytomegalovirus-associated. It was reported that the classifier diagnosed cytomegalovirus status with high specificity and sensitivity in both the original and validation cohorts. Across donors, most TCRs were seen rarely, yet some public ones were widespread.

The V end lost 4 bases, the J end lost 4 bases, and 17 bases lay between the germline ends. The CDR3 has 15 amino acids. Germline CDR1 is SGHKS and CDR2 is YYEKEE (reference sequence). The chain joins TRBV5-5 to TRBJ1-2; D possibly corresponds to TRBD1 (5 bases). Material: PBMCs. The receptor's source is a woman aged 18-35 years in good health and CMV-seropositive. CDR3 nucleotide sequence: TGTGCCAGCAGCCTTCTTGGCGCGGGGCCCTATGGCTACACCTTC. Translation: CASSLLGAGPYGYTF.